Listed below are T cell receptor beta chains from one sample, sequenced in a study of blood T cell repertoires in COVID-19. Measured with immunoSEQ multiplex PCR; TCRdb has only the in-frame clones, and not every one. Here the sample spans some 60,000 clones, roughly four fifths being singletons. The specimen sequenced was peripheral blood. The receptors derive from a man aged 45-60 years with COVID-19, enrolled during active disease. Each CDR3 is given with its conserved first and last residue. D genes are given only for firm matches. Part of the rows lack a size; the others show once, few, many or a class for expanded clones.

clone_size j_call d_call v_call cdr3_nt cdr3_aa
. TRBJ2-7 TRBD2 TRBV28 TGTGCCAGCACCTCTAGCGGGAATCGTCTTGTTCACGAGCAGTACTTC CASTSSGNRLVHEQYF
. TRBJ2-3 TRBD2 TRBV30 TGTGCCTGGAGTCGGGGGGAAACAGATACGCAGTATTTT CAWSRGETDTQYF
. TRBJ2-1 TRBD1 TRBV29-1 TGCAGCGGGGGGGACAGGGCAGGTCGGCAGTTCTTC CSGGDRAGRQFF
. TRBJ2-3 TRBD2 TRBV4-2 TGTGCCAGCAGCCCTGGGACTAGCGGAGAGGGGGCGGATACGCAGTATTTT CASSPGTSGEGADTQYF
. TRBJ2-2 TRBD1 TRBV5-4 TGTGCCAGCAGCCCCGGACAGGGGGTAGGGGAGCTGTTTTTT CASSPGQGVGELFF
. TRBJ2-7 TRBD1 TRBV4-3 TGCGCCAGCAGCCGAGGACAGGGCAGCTCCTACGAGCAGTACTTC CASSRGQGSSYEQYF
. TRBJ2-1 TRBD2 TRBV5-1 TGCGCCAGCAGTCCCACTAGCGTGGATGAGCAGTTCTTC CASSPTSVDEQFF
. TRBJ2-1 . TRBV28 TGTGCCAGCAGTTTGGGGCAGGGAGGGCAGTTCTTC CASSLGQGGQFF
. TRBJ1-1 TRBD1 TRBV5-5 TGTGCCAGCAGCTGGGGACAGGGAACTGAAGCTTTCTTT CASSWGQGTEAFF
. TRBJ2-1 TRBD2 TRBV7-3 TGTGCCAGCAGCTTAGGAGGCGGGAGGGCTTGGAATGAGCAGTTCTTC CASSLGGGRAWNEQFF
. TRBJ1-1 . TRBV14 TGTGCCAGCAGTTTTATGAACACTGAAGCTTTCTTT CASSFMNTEAFF
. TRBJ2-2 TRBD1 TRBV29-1 TGCAGCGCCCGGGGACAGGGGGCGCCGGGCACCGGGGAGCTGTTTTTT CSARGQGAPGTGELFF
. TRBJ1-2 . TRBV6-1 TGTGCCAGCAGTGAAGGTCCGGGGAACTATGGCTACACCTTC CASSEGPGNYGYTF
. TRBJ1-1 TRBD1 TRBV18 TGTGCCAGCCACAGGGGGAACACTGAAGCTTTCTTT CASHRGNTEAFF
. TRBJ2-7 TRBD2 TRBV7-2 TGTGCCAGCAGCTTAGTCGCTAGCGGAACCTACGAGCAGTACTTC CASSLVASGTYEQYF
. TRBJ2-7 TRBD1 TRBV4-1 TGCGCCAGCAGCGACTGGGACAGGAGCTCCTACGAGCAGTACTTC CASSDWDRSSYEQYF
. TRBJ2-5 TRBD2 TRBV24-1 TGTGCCACCAGTGACCCGGGGGGGGTTGAAGAGACCCAGTACTTC CATSDPGGVEETQYF
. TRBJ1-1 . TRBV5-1 TGCGCCAGCAGCTTGACCGGGACACAGAACACTGAAGCTTTCTTT CASSLTGTQNTEAFF
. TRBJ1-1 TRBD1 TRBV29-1 TGCAGCGCAGGACAGGGCATGAACACTGAAGCTTTCTTT CSAGQGMNTEAFF
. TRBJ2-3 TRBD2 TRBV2 TGTGCCAGCAGTGTGGTAGCGGGAGCAGATACGCAGTATTTT CASSVVAGADTQYF
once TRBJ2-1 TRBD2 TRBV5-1 TGCGCCAGCAGCTTAGGACTAGTTGGGTCGGGGGAGCAGTTCTTC CASSLGLVGSGEQFF
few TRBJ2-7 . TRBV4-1 TGCGCCAGCAGCCAACGGCTAGCCTTGGACGAGCAGTACTTC CASSQRLALDEQYF
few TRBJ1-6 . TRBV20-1 TGCAGTGCTAGTGGTCCACCACTCTCACCCCTCCACTTT CSASGPPLSPLHF
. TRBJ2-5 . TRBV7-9 TGTGCCAGCAGCTTAGCGATAGGGCGGGATGGCCAGTACTTC CASSLAIGRDGQYF
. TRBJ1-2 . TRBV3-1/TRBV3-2 TGTGCCAGCAGCCAAGATCCCTCGTCGACAGATGGCTACACCTTC CASSQDPSSTDGYTF